The 26 T cell receptor beta chains given below trace back to one sample, sequenced in a study of T cell responses to AZD1222 COVID-19 vaccine. The data were produced by immunoSEQ multiplex PCR, yet TCRdb's version contains in-frame clones alone and is incomplete. In the table there are 99,000 or so clones, about 90% of which are singletons. Sample: peripheral blood, taken on day 0 of AZD1222 vaccination. The receptor source for this set is an adult in good health.

The V call is TRBV24-1, the J call TRBJ1-2; 9 bases align to TRBD1. J gave up 8 bases and V 2 bases, and 11 bases lay outside the gene matches. CDR1 is KGHDR, CDR2 SFDVKD, per germline. The CDR3 runs to 16 residues. The CDR3 DNA is TGTGCCACCAGTGATTCCAAACAGGGGGCGGGAAGAGGCTACACCTTC. It yields the protein CATSDSKQGAGRGYTF.

The genes are TRBV6-2 or TRBV6-3 and TRBJ2-3, with D possibly being TRBD1 (6 bases). From germline, CDR1 is MNHEY and CDR2 SVGEGT. The CDR3 has 14 amino acids. V lost 4 bases and J lost 2, with 10 bases in between. CDR3: CASSFRGDTDTQYF. The CDR3 DNA sequence: TGTGCCAGCAGTTTCAGGGGAGACACAGATACGCAGTATTTT.

The rearrangement uses TRBV29-1 and TRBJ2-1; D is possibly TRBD1 (5 bases). Germline lookup yields CDR1 SQVTM and CDR2 ANQGSEA. V was clipped by 4 bases and J by 7 bases, with 11 bases between them. This CDR3 has 12 residues. CDR3 nucleotides: TGCAGCGTTGGACAGACCTTGAATGAGCAGTTCTTC. Its protein product is CSVGQTLNEQFF.

The chain uses TRBV7-6 and TRBJ1-3; D remains unclear. V was pared by 1 base and J by 8 bases, with 9 bases between. The CDR3 has 13 amino acids. Germline-derived CDR1 and CDR2 are SGHVS and FNYEAQ. In DNA form, the CDR3 reads TGTGCCAGCAGCTTAGGAATGAGGGACACCATATATTTT. It yields the protein CASSLGMRDTIYF.

The J gene is TRBJ2-7, the V gene TRBV7-2; 12 nucleotides agree with TRBD2. CDR1 is SGHTA and CDR2 is FQGNSA in the germline V gene. The V segment lost 4 bases and the J segment 3 bases; nucleotides outside the gene matches: 13. The CDR3 is 18 amino acids. The CDR3 sequence: CASSSLTRASGRGYEQYF. In nucleotides, the CDR3 is TGTGCCAGCAGCTCTCTTACCCGGGCTAGCGGGAGGGGCTACGAGCAGTACTTC.

In DNA, the CDR3 is TGTGCCAGCACCCCATTCTGGACCGGGAACACTGAAGCTTTCTTT. Its protein is CASTPFWTGNTEAFF. The chain combines TRBV27 with TRBJ1-1; no definite D call. The V end lost 7 bases, the J end lost 1 base, and 16 bases lay between the germline ends. The CDR3 extends over 15 amino acids. Germline-derived CDR1 and CDR2 are MNHEY and SMNVEV (reference sequence).

The gene calls are TRBV28 and TRBJ2-1, with 10 bases that match TRBD2. Per germline, CDR1 MDHEN and CDR2 SYDVKM. The V and J ends lost 6 bases and 9 bases, in that order; junction bases with no gene match: 5. CDR3 length: 13 amino acids. The CDR3 sequence: CASRGTSEVEQFF. The DNA for the CDR3 is TGTGCCAGCAGAGGGACTAGCGAAGTTGAGCAGTTCTTC.

This clone was seen only a few times. The V gene is TRBV4-2, the J gene TRBJ1-3; possible D gene TRBD1, 5 bases. Germline-derived CDR1 and CDR2 are LGHNA and YNFKEQ. The CDR3 has 16 residues. V was trimmed by 5 bases and J by 1 base, leaving 15 bases between them. The CDR3 region is CASSINPQGSGNTIYF. As DNA, the CDR3 is TGTGCCAGCAGCATCAATCCCCAGGGATCTGGAAACACCATATATTTT.

The chain is built from TRBV25-1 and TRBJ1-2; no definite D call. The germline V gene has CDR1 MGHDK and CDR2 SYGVNS. The germline V and J ends were trimmed by 1 base and 2 bases, with 8 bases remaining between them. The length of the CDR3 is 14 residues. CDR3 loop: CASSEFGPNYGYTF. The CDR3, as DNA: TGTGCCAGCAGTGAATTTGGGCCCAACTATGGCTACACCTTC.

J is TRBJ1-1 and V is TRBV4-3, with a tentative D call TRBD1 (6 bases). Trimming stripped 8 bases from V and 5 bases from J, with 24 bases between. Germline V lookup: CDR1 LGHNA, CDR2 YSLEER. The CDR3 is made up of 16 amino acids. CDR3 in amino acids: CASGRYGAGGLTEAFF. The DNA of the CDR3 is TGCGCCAGCGGTCGTTATGGGGCGGGGGGCCTTACTGAAGCTTTCTTT.

The gene calls are TRBV18 and TRBJ2-2; perhaps TRBD2 as D (6 bases). V lost 0 bases and J 2 bases, leaving 7 bases between the germline ends. From germline, CDR1 is KGHSH and CDR2 LQKENI. The CDR3 runs 15 residues. The CDR3 DNA is TGTGCCAGCTCACCACCGGGACTTAACACCGGGGAGCTGTTTTTT. Translating it yields CASSPPGLNTGELFF.

The chain combines TRBV2 with TRBJ1-4; no clear D gene. Germline loops: CDR1 SNHLY, CDR2 FYNNEI. This CDR3 has 12 residues. Between the trimmed V and J ends, which lost 6 bases and 7 bases, there was a span of 9 bases. This CDR3 reads CASRDDGEKLFF. Written as DNA, the CDR3 is TGTGCCAGCAGGGATGACGGTGAAAAACTGTTTTTT.

The chain recombines TRBV4-2 with TRBJ1-2, with D tentatively TRBD1 (5 bases). The CDR3 is made up of 12 amino acids. V was pared by 1 base and J by 7 bases, with 7 bases between. Looked up from germline, CDR1 is LGHNA and CDR2 is YNFKEQ. The CDR3 nucleotides are TGTGCCAGCAGCCAAGTCAGGGCTGGCTACACCTTC. This translates into CASSQVRAGYTF.

This clone was recorded once. J is TRBJ1-4 and V is TRBV28; D may be TRBD1 (5 bases). There are 16 residues in the CDR3. CDR1 is MDHEN and CDR2 is SYDVKM in the germline V gene. V lost 3 bases to trimming and J lost 4 bases, with 15 bases between them. The chain's CDR3 is CASSFRGGGVNEKLFF. The CDR3 DNA sequence: TGTGCCAGCAGTTTTAGAGGCGGGGGGGTTAATGAAAAACTGTTTTTT.

The rearrangement links TRBV6-2 or TRBV6-3 to TRBJ1-1; no clear D. In germline, CDR1 is MNHEY, CDR2 SVGEGT. V was pared by 2 bases and J by 8 bases, with 9 bases between. The length of the CDR3 is 12 residues. The CDR3 bases are TGTGCCAGCAGTTACCCCCCTTTCGAAGCTTTCTTT. Residues: CASSYPPFEAFF.

The table lists this clone with a count of one. The CDR3 loop reads CASSPQAGGPYEQYF. The CDR3 DNA reads as TGTGCCAGCAGTCCCCAAGCGGGAGGGCCCTACGAGCAGTACTTC. V gene TRBV28 combines with J gene TRBJ2-7; TRBD2 agrees at 10 bases. This CDR3 spans 15 amino acids. The V segment lost 5 bases and the J segment 2 bases; nucleotides outside the gene matches: 6. The germline V gene has CDR1 MDHEN and CDR2 SYDVKM.

The chain recombines TRBV15 with TRBJ1-5; 8 bases are a match to TRBD1. Trimming cost V 0 bases and J 8 bases; bases outside gene matches: 3. The CDR3 runs to 14 residues. In germline, CDR1 is LNHNV, CDR2 YYDKDF (reference sequence). The CDR3 coding sequence is TGTGCCACCAGCAGAGAGACAGGGGCTGAGCCCCAGCATTTT. It yields the protein CATSRETGAEPQHF.

The chain combines TRBV2 with TRBJ1-1; 10 bases line up with TRBD1. V gave up 6 bases and J gave up 5 bases; unmatched junction bases: 6. This CDR3 is built from 14 residues. In germline, CDR1 is SNHLY, CDR2 FYNNEI. DNA for the CDR3: TGTGCCAGCAGAGAGACAGGGGGCCGAACTGAAGCTTTCTTT. It codes for CASRETGGRTEAFF.

This clone has ten or more counts. The chain uses TRBV5-3 and TRBJ2-1; 11 positions match TRBD2. Being an ORF, TRBV5-3 has a function that is uncertain. This CDR3 region has 14 residues. The junction had 4 bases not matched to a gene; V was cut back by 4 bases and J by 7 bases. DNA for the CDR3: TGTGCCAGAAGCGGGGGACTAGCGGCGAATGAGCAGTTCTTC. Its protein product is CARSGGLAANEQFF.

The chain employs TRBV28 and TRBJ1-5, with TRBD1 as a possible D gene (6 bases). Germline CDR1 is MDHEN and CDR2 is SYDVKM. The CDR3 spans 17 residues. Trimming shortened V by 2 bases and J by 4 bases, and 18 bases separated the two germline ends. The CDR3 nucleotides read TGTGCCAGCAGTTTAGGTTCGCAGGGGCTCGGGAATCAGCCCCAGCATTTT. Residues: CASSLGSQGLGNQPQHF.

The chain combines TRBV6-5 with TRBJ1-2, with D maybe TRBD1 (5 bases). Germline CDR1 MNHEY, CDR2 SVGAGI. The CDR3 is made up of 14 amino acids. The V gene lost 8 bases and the J gene lost 7 bases, with 20 bases spanning the gap. The CDR3 here is CASRKRPDTGGYTF. CDR3 nucleotides: TGTGCCAGCCGGAAGCGTCCCGACACAGGTGGCTACACCTTC.

The chain uses TRBV24-1 and TRBJ2-6; TRBD2 is a possible D gene (5 bases). CDR3 size: 17 residues. Germline CDR1 and CDR2: KGHDR and SFDVKD. V was clipped by 9 bases and J by 5 bases, with 22 bases between them. CDR3 sequence (DNA): TGTGCCACCGCGCCCGAGGGTGCTGTTTTAAGGGCCAACGTCCTGACTTTC. The encoded protein is CATAPEGAVLRANVLTF.

The genes are TRBV6-2 or TRBV6-3 and TRBJ1-5, with 8 bases that match TRBD1. Germline CDR1 MNHEY, CDR2 SVGEGT. J lost 6 bases, V lost 5 bases, and 3 bases had no gene match. The CDR3 is 13 residues long. The CDR3 here is CASSGQGGQPQHF. For the CDR3, the DNA is TGTGCCAGCAGTGGACAGGGAGGTCAGCCCCAGCATTTT.

The rearrangement uses TRBV19 and TRBJ2-2; D unresolved. The germline V and J ends were trimmed by 3 bases and 0 bases, with 8 bases remaining between them. Looked up from germline, CDR1 is LNHDA and CDR2 is SQIVND (reference sequence). CDR3 size: 15 residues. Written as DNA, the CDR3 is TGTGCCAGTAGTATGTTAAGGCCGAACACCGGGGAGCTGTTTTTT. This codes for CASSMLRPNTGELFF.

This clone has just a few counts. V usage is TRBV4-2 and J usage is TRBJ2-3, with 11 positions matching TRBD2. The CDR3 contains 18 residues. With 6 bases clipped from V and 4 bases from J, the junction kept 15 bases outside the gene matches. The germline gives CDR1 LGHNA, CDR2 YNFKEQ. CDR3 in amino acids: CASRLTEKLAGDPDTQYF. As DNA, the CDR3 is TGTGCCAGCAGGCTTACCGAAAAACTAGCGGGAGATCCAGATACGCAGTATTTT.

The V and J genes are TRBV7-9 and TRBJ2-7; maybe TRBD2 (5 bases). Germline CDR1 SEHNR, CDR2 FQNEAQ (reference sequence). CDR3 length equals 13 residues. The V end lost 2 bases, the J end lost 4 bases, and 9 bases lay between the germline ends. The CDR3 region is CASSLYPGYEQYF. The CDR3 bases are TGTGCCAGCAGCTTATACCCGGGATACGAGCAGTACTTC.